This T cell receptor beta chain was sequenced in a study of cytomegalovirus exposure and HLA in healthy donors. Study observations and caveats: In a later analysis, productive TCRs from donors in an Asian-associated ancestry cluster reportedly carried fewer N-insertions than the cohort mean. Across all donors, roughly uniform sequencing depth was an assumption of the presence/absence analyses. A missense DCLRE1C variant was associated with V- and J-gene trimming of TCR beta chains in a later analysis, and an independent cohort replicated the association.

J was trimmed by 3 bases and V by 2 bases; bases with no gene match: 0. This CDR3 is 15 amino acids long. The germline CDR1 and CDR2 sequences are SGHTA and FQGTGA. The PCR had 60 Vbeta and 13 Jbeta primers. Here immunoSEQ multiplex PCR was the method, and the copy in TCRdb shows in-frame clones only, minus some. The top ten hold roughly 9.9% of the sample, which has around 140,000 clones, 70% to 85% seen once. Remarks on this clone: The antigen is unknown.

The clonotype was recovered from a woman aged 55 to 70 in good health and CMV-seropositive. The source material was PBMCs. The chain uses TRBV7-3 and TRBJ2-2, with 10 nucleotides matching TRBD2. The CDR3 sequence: CASSLLAGDTGELFF. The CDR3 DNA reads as TGTGCCAGCAGCTTACTAGCGGGAGACACCGGGGAGCTGTTTTTT.